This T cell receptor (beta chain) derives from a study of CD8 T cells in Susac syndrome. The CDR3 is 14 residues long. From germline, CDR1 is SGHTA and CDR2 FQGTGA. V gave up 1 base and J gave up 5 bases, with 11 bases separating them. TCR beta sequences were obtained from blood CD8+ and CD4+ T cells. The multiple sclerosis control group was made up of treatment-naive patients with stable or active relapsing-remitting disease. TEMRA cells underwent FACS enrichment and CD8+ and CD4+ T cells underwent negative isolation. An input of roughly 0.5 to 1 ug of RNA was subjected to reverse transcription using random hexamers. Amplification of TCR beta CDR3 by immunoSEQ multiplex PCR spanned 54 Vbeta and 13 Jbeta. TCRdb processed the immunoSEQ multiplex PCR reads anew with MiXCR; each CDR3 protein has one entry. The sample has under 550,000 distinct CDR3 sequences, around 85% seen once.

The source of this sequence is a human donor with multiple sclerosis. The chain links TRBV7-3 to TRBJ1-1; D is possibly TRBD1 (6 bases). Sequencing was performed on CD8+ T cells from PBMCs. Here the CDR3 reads CASSLIGGGTEAFF. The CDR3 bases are TGTGCCAGCAGCTTAATAGGGGGTGGAACTGAAGCTTTCTTT.